This TCR beta chain was identified in a study of shared clonotypes between healthy human individuals. The CDR3 is 15 amino acids. Per the germline V gene, CDR1 is KGHSH and CDR2 is LQKENI. V gave up 2 bases and J gave up 6 bases; unmatched junction bases: 7. The protocol was immunoSEQ multiplex PCR, while the TCRdb copy is restricted to in-frame clones and leaves out a portion. The sample lists some 1.5 million clones, 95% to 99% seen once, with about 0.45% in the top ten. The chain carries TRBV18 and TRBJ2-7; 10 bases fit TRBD2. The sequence derives from a man younger than 45 in good health. Source material: naive CD4+ T cells sorted from blood. The subset denotes: CD45RA+ positively selected. The CDR3 loop reads CASSPASGSSSEQYF. The CDR3 DNA follows: TGTGCCAGCTCACCAGCTAGCGGGAGTTCTAGCGAGCAGTACTTC.